The 23 T cell receptor beta chains reported below all come from one sample, sequenced in a study of T cells in Graves' hyperthyroidism and ophthalmopathy. RNA transcripts were the template for amplifying TCR beta CDR3 regions. RT-PCR in the first round (using the HTBI primer set) targeted the TCR CDR3. TCRdb re-called the multiplex PCR reads through MiXCR, storing one row per CDR3 protein. Counted here are about 760,000 distinct CDR3 sequences, under 45% occurring once; the ten biggest clones make up roughly 30%. Sequenced sample: blood. Receptors were obtained from a woman aged 35 to 49 with Graves' hyperthyroidism.

V gene TRBV7-2 combines with J gene TRBJ2-5; TRBD1 is a possible D gene (5 bases). This CDR3 spans 15 amino acids. Germline V CDR1 and CDR2: SGHTA, FQGNSA. Trimming removed 3 bases at V and 1 base at J, with 12 bases between. DNA of the CDR3: TGTGCCAGCAGCTTCAGACAGCCAACCCAAGAGACCCAGTACTTC. Its protein product is CASSFRQPTQETQYF.

There are many counts of this clonotype. The rearrangement joins TRBV11-2 to TRBJ1-2, with no clear D. Germline CDR1 SGHAT, CDR2 FQNNGV. V lost 5 bases and J 8 bases, leaving 15 bases between the germline ends. This CDR3 has 13 amino acids. This CDR3 is CASSPFLDGGYTF. DNA of the CDR3: TGTGCCAGCAGCCCTTTCCTCGACGGGGGCTACACCTTC. Using reference TRBV11-2 and TRBJ1-2 for the parts outside the CDR3, the full variable domain is EAGVAQSPRYKIIEKRQSVAFWCNPISGHATLYWYQQILGQGPKLLIQFQNNGVVDDSQLPKDRFSAERLKGVDSTLKIQPAKLEDSAVYLCASSPFLDGGYTFGSGTRLTVV.

This chain uses TRBV25-1 with TRBJ2-7; the match to TRBD1 covers 8 bases. The CDR3 is 13 residues long. J lost 5 bases, V lost 7 bases, and 7 bases had no gene match. Germline lookup yields CDR1 MGHDK and CDR2 SYGVNS. The CDR3 DNA is TGTGCCAGCATTGGGACAGGCTATAACGAGCAGTACTTC. Residues: CASIGTGYNEQYF.

This clonotype was detected many times. The chain recombines TRBV7-2 with TRBJ1-3; D call uncertain. Germline V gene data show CDR1 as SGHTA and CDR2 as FQGNSA. Trimming pared 1 base from V and 0 bases from J, leaving 10 bases between. The CDR3 totals 16 residues. DNA for the CDR3: TGTGCCAGCAGCTTAGGTCTCGGGGTCTCTGGAAACACCATATATTTT. Protein product: CASSLGLGVSGNTIYF.

The CDR3 nucleotides read TGTGCCAGCAGCTTAGATCGTTACATAGGGGACAGGCCTATCTATGGCTACACCTTC. This translates into CASSLDRYIGDRPIYGYTF. The chain uses TRBV11-2 and TRBJ1-2; 8 bases line up with TRBD1. The CDR3 is 19 amino acids. J was trimmed by 4 bases and V by 0 bases; bases with no gene match: 16. Germline CDR1 and CDR2: SGHAT and FQNNGV.

The chain couples TRBV2 to TRBJ1-5; 8 bases are shared with TRBD1. Germline values: CDR1 SNHLY, CDR2 FYNNEI. The CDR3 is 17 amino acids. V shed 5 bases, J shed 0 bases, and the junction held 9 bases outside the gene matches. The CDR3 coding sequence is TGTGCCAGCAGTTTCGGAAGGACAGGGAATAGCAATCAGCCCCAGCATTTT. Translating gives CASSFGRTGNSNQPQHF. Complete variable domain (other parts from reference TRBV2 and TRBJ1-5): EPEVTQTPSHQVTQMGQEVILRCVPISNHLYFYWYRQILGQKVEFLVSFYNNEISEKSEIFDDQFSVERPDGSNFTLKIRSTKLEDSAMYFCASSFGRTGNSNQPQHFGDGTRLSIL.

V and J are TRBV9 and TRBJ2-2; D is possibly TRBD1 (6 bases). Germline-derived CDR1 and CDR2 are SGDLS and YYNGEE. There are 18 residues in the CDR3. Trimming took 0 bases from V and 2 from J, leaving 17 bases between them. The CDR3 DNA is TGTGCCAGCAGCGTAGCGCAGGGGAATGAATTTAACACCGGGGAGCTGTTTTTT. The encoded protein is CASSVAQGNEFNTGELFF.

Points on this clonotype: With a much larger clone just one base away, this may be a read error. The CDR3 does not end in the conserved phenylalanine or tryptophan, so this is likely a read error. This chain connects TRBV7-2 to TRBJ2-2; TRBD1 agrees at 9 bases. This CDR3 has 15 residues. Germline V gives CDR1 SGHTA, CDR2 FQGNSA. V lost 10 bases to trimming and J lost 4 bases; unmatched junction nucleotides: 10. In DNA, the CDR3 is TGTGCCACCCCCTCTGGACAGGGGTCCACCGGGGAGCTGTTTCTT. This sequence encodes CATPSGQGSTGELFL.

This clonotype was picked up many times. The chain recombines TRBV20-1 with TRBJ1-6; TRBD1 might be the D (6 bases). The CDR3 covers 17 residues. Trimming left V 0 bases short and J 6 bases short, with 18 bases between. CDR1 and CDR2 (germline): DFQATT, SNEGSKA (reference sequence). The CDR3 here is CSARDQQGRRGNSPLHF. CDR3 DNA: TGCAGTGCTAGAGATCAACAGGGCCGGAGGGGTAATTCACCCCTCCACTTT.

At least ten counts were recorded for this clonotype. V usage is TRBV12-3 or TRBV12-4 and J usage is TRBJ1-2; 9 positions match TRBD1. V shed 6 bases, J shed 4 bases, and the junction held 6 bases outside the gene matches. This CDR3 contains 14 residues. CDR3 nucleotide sequence: TGTGCCAGCAGCTTGGGGGACAGGGTCTATGGCTACACCTTC. Amino acid sequence: CASSLGDRVYGYTF.

The rearrangement joins TRBV11-1 to TRBJ2-2; possibly TRBD2 for D (5 bases). Germline V gene lookup returns CDR1 SGHAT and CDR2 FQDESV (reference sequence). Trimming took 6 bases from V and 0 from J, leaving 17 bases between them. CDR3 length equals 17 residues. The CDR3 region is CASSYHVTAANTGELFF. DNA for the CDR3: TGTGCCAGCAGTTACCACGTCACAGCGGCGAACACCGGGGAGCTGTTTTTT.

This clonotype was recorded at least ten times. This chain joins TRBV29-1 and TRBJ2-7; the D gene is possibly TRBD1 (6 bases). V lost 6 bases and J lost 0, with 15 bases in between. Germline V CDR1 and CDR2: SQVTM, ANQGSEA. The CDR3 loop spans 14 amino acids. CDR3 nucleotides: TGCAGCGTCGCCGGGACAAAGAGCTCCTACGAGCAGTACTTC. As protein: CSVAGTKSSYEQYF.

This clonotype was picked up a small number of times. The chain couples TRBV7-6 to TRBJ2-3; weak D call: TRBD2 (6 bases). V lost 4 bases and J lost 2, with 16 bases in between. The V gene's germline CDR1 is SGHVS and CDR2 FNYEAQ. CDR3 length equals 16 residues. The CDR3 region is CASSSTIGGITDTQYF. The CDR3 coding sequence is TGTGCCAGCAGCTCAACCATCGGGGGAATCACAGATACGCAGTATTTT.

In DNA form, the CDR3 reads TGTGCCAGCAGTTTTGGTGACCCTTTATTTACCTACGAGCAGTACTTC. It encodes CASSFGDPLFTYEQYF. The chain recombines TRBV2 with TRBJ2-7; D is ambiguous. This CDR3 contains 16 residues. The germline gives CDR1 SNHLY, CDR2 FYNNEI. V lost 5 bases, J lost 2 bases, and 19 bases lay in between.

This clonotype has just one count. The genes are TRBV2 and TRBJ1-3; D is unresolved. Germline values: CDR1 SNHLY, CDR2 FYNNEI. V was shortened by 5 bases and J by 0 bases, with 14 bases between the two germline ends. The CDR3 covers 16 residues. The CDR3 region is CASSLGPPSSGNTIYF. The CDR3 DNA sequence: TGTGCCAGCAGTTTAGGCCCCCCAAGCTCTGGAAACACCATATATTTT.

V usage is TRBV10-3 and J usage is TRBJ2-6; a weak D match, TRBD1 (5 bases). Germline-derived CDR1 and CDR2 are ENHRY and SYGVKD. The CDR3 runs 16 residues. Trimming pared 3 bases from V and 2 bases from J, leaving 11 bases between. Written as DNA, the CDR3 is TGTGCCATCAGTGATCAGGGCGCCGCTGGGGCCAACGTCCTGACTTTC. Encoded protein: CAISDQGAAGANVLTF.

In regard to this clonotype: Given a much more abundant clone one base away, this may be a read error. The genes are TRBV7-9 and TRBJ2-7; tentatively, D is TRBD1 (8 bases). The germline V gene has CDR1 SEHNR and CDR2 FQNEAQ (reference sequence). The CDR3 length is 14 residues. V lost 5 bases and J lost 3, with 14 bases in between. The CDR3 coding sequence is TGTGCCAGCAGCCCGGACAGGGAGGGCTACGAGCAGTACTTC. Its translation: CASSPDREGYEQYF.

DNA for the CDR3: TGTGCCAGCAGCTTGTGGGACAACAATCAGCCCCAGCATTTT. This encodes CASSLWDNNQPQHF. The chain uses TRBV7-9 and TRBJ1-5; tentatively, D is TRBD1 (6 bases). The CDR3 contains 14 residues. V was trimmed by 3 bases and J by 3 bases, leaving 9 bases between them. Germline CDR1 and CDR2: SEHNR and FQNEAQ (reference sequence). Filled out from reference TRBV7-9 and TRBJ1-5, the complete variable domain reads DTGVSQNPRHKITKRGQNVTFRCDPISEHNRLYWYRQTLGQGPEFLTYFQNEAQLEKSRLLSDRFSAERPKGSFSTLEIQRTEQGDSAMYLCASSLWDNNQPQHFGDGTRLSIL.

A note on this clonotype: A much more abundant neighbour one base away suggests this may be a read error. The V gene is TRBV7-9, the J gene TRBJ2-5; D tentatively reads TRBD1 or TRBD2 (5 bases each). CDR3 size: 15 residues. The germline gives CDR1 SEHNR, CDR2 FQNEAQ (reference sequence). CDR3 loop: CASSSGLGVQGTQYF. CDR3 nucleotide sequence: TGTGCCAGCAGCTCCGGTTTGGGGGTCCAAGGGACCCAGTACTTC.

This clonotype has ten or more counts. The chain uses TRBV12-3 or TRBV12-4 and TRBJ2-2; D is possibly TRBD2 (5 bases). Trimming took off 5 bases at V and 1 base at J, with 5 bases between the two ends. The CDR3 is 13 amino acids. CDR3 sequence: CASSGLNTGELFF. Written as DNA, the CDR3 is TGTGCCAGCAGTGGACTGAACACCGGGGAGCTGTTTTTT.

The CDR3 spells CASSDDWGVYGYTIYF. In DNA form, the CDR3 reads TGTGCCAGCAGCGATGATTGGGGAGTCTATGGCTACACCATATATTTT. J is TRBJ1-3 and V is TRBV9; D uncertain. The germline V and J ends were trimmed by 3 bases and 8 bases, with 21 bases remaining between them. Germline V gene lookup returns CDR1 SGDLS and CDR2 YYNGEE. The CDR3 sequence is 16 residues long.

V and J are TRBV28 and TRBJ2-7; no clear D gene. The germline CDR1 and CDR2 sequences are MDHEN and SYDVKM. The CDR3 covers 13 residues. Trimming stripped 6 bases from V and 4 bases from J, with 13 bases between. Here the CDR3 reads CASRTVAEYEQYF. The CDR3 DNA sequence: TGTGCCAGCAGAACGGTTGCGGAATACGAGCAGTACTTC.

V is TRBV7-2 and J is TRBJ2-7; 9 nucleotides agree with TRBD1. The CDR3 contains 14 residues. Trimming removed 3 bases from V and 7 bases from J; junction bases left unmatched: 7. Per the germline V gene, CDR1 is SGHTA and CDR2 is FQGNSA. CDR3: CASSLTQGAEEQYF. The CDR3 DNA follows: TGTGCCAGCAGCTTGACACAGGGGGCAGAAGAGCAGTACTTC.